This section outlines one T cell receptor (beta chain) sequence together with its context. This sample stems from a study of blood T cell repertoires in COVID-19. Study summary: The origin of the acute and convalescent COVID-19 samples was the United States, Italy and Spain.

Study members were between 18 and 89 years old and lived in 24 US regions. Exposed participants came across a COVID-19 case within 2 weeks before study entry. V lost 6 bases and J lost 7; bases outside the gene matches: 8. The length of the CDR3 is 13 residues. Germline V gene data show CDR1 as MNHEY and CDR2 as SMNVEV (reference sequence). Per the authors' pipeline: Scientists estimated how many nucleated cells there were by amplifying reference gene primers. The data were produced by immunoSEQ multiplex PCR, yet TCRdb's version contains in-frame clones alone and is incomplete. Clonal size and the V and J genes are those of that table, whereas D and trimming came from the DNA. The table includes 250,000 to 300,000 clones, around 80% detected once.

The TCR was taken from a man aged 35-49 years who had been exposed to COVID-19. Input material: PBMCs or T cells enriched from blood (not recorded which). V gene TRBV27 combines with J gene TRBJ2-7; 8 nucleotides match TRBD2. CDR3 residues: CASSLGTGGEQYF. The CDR3 coding sequence is TGTGCCAGCAGCTTGGGGACGGGGGGGGAGCAGTACTTC.